This T cell receptor beta chain was captured by sequencing in a study of OX40 agonist ivuxolimab in advanced cancers. The CDR3 is 16 amino acids. Trimming at V came to 2 bases and at J to 6 bases, leaving 12 bases not matched to a gene. Per the germline V gene, CDR1 is LGHNA and CDR2 is YSLEER. The data were produced by immunoSEQ multiplex PCR, yet TCRdb's version contains in-frame clones alone and is incomplete. The sample comprises about 70,000 clones, 75% to 90% of which are singletons, and over 9.5% rests with the top ten. The origin of this receptor is an adult with an advanced solid tumor such as melanoma, head and neck, liver or kidney cancer. The material was CD4+ or CD8+ T cells sorted from blood, obtained in a trial of the OX40 agonist ivuxolimab. This chain links TRBV4-3 with TRBJ2-7; 8 bases match TRBD2. This CDR3 is CASSQPFQRGIAEQYF. CDR3 sequence (DNA): TGCGCCAGCAGCCAACCGTTCCAGCGGGGGATAGCCGAGCAGTACTTC.